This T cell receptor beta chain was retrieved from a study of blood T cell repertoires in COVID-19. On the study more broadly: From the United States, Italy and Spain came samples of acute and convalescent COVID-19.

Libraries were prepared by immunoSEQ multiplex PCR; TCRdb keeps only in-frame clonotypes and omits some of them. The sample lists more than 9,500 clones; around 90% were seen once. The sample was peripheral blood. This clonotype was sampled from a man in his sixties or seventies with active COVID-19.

The CDR3 loop reads CASSQAGFEGVRGMLFSYNSPLHF. CDR3 coding DNA: TGTGCCAGCAGCCAAGCCGGGTTCGAGGGGGTCAGGGGGATGTTATTTTCCTATAATTCACCCCTCCACTTT. The chain combines TRBV3-1 (or the pseudogene TRBV3-2) with TRBJ1-6, with 7 bases fitting TRBD1. This CDR3 spans 24 amino acids. V dropped 1 base and J dropped 1; count of bases not matched to a gene: 25. Germline CDR1 and CDR2: LGHDT and YNNKEL (reference sequence).